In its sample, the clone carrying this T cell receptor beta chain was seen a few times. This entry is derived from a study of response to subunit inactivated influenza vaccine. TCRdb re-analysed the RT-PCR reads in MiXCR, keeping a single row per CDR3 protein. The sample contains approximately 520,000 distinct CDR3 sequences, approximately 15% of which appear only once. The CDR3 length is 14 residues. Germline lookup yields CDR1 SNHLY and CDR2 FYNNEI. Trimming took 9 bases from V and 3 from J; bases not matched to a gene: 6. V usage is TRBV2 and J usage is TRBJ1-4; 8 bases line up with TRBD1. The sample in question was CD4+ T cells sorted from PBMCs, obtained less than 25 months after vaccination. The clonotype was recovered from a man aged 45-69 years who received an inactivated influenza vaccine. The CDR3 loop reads CASAPGQANEKLFF. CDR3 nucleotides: TGTGCCAGTGCCCCGGGACAGGCTAATGAAAAACTGTTTTTT.